A single T cell receptor beta chain is shown here with its context. Its antigen remains unidentified. CDR1 is SGHTA, CDR2 FQGNSA, per germline. This CDR3 comprises 15 residues. V shed 8 bases and J 3 bases; nucleotides not matched to a gene: 10. This specimen comes from a study of T cell responses to AZD1222 COVID-19 vaccine. General observations from the study: Once two AZD1222 doses were given, Spike-specific TCR breadth and depth went up. Donors were chiefly white British, with a greater number of females, and clonal diversity was perhaps underestimated. Reports indicate that nearly half of spike-specific TCRs are directed at unmutated variant regions.

The data were produced by immunoSEQ multiplex PCR, yet TCRdb's version contains in-frame clones alone and is incomplete. The table lists 57,000 or so clones, approximately 89% of them singletons, with approximately 19% in the top ten. The V gene is TRBV7-2, the J gene TRBJ2-7; TRBD1 matches at 10 bases. Sequenced here: peripheral blood, sampled on day 0 of MenACWY control vaccination. This TCR was recovered from an adult in good health. CDR3 coding DNA: TGTGCCAGCTCAACTGTGGGACAGGGGATCTACGAGCAGTACTTC. It encodes CASSTVGQGIYEQYF. The full variable domain, in which reference TRBV7-2 and TRBJ2-7 provide the parts outside the CDR3, is GAGVSQSPSNKVTEKGKDVELRCDPISGHTALYWYRQSLGQGLEFLIYFQGNSAPDKSGLPSDRFSAERTGGSVSTLTIQRTQQEDSAVYLCASSTVGQGIYEQYFGPGTRLTVT.